This TCR beta chain is drawn from a study of T cells in Graves' hyperthyroidism and ophthalmopathy (dated by TCRdb to between 2018 and 2021). A note on the overall study: Peripheral blood samples were taken at the time of initial diagnosis, prior to any treatment. The roughly 94 discovery patients were randomly divided into training and test sets at a 7:3 ratio. TCR Vbeta CDR3 sequencing of 135 peripheral blood samples (43 ophthalmopathy, about 80 hyperthyroidism and roughly 17 progressor patients) is reported in the paper. In over five Graves' hyperthyroidism patients, the study also compared T-cell repertoires from thyroid tissue with T-cell repertoires from blood. Prospective prediction of ophthalmopathy was tested in an independent validation cohort consisting of 18 to 20 hyperthyroidism patients and more than 15 patients who later progressed to ophthalmopathy. To identify distinguishing TCR V-J signatures, a discovery cohort of around 98 patients was used, comprising 43 with Graves' ophthalmopathy and some 57 with stable Graves' hyperthyroidism. After blood sampling, hyperthyroidism patients were treated with methimazole at a starting dose of 30 mg daily, and ophthalmopathy patients were treated with high-dose intravenous methylprednisolone. On the study overall, not on this receptor specifically: A model built on a 13 V-J signature distinguished ophthalmopathy from stable hyperthyroidism, reaching roughly 88% sensitivity and about 81% specificity in cross-validation and 80%/75% in testing. During validation, the model predicted progression to ophthalmopathy a median of approximately 6.5 months ahead of onset, with around 65% sensitivity and less than 85% specificity. No statistical method was used to fix the sample size in advance, and group allocation was not hidden from the investigators. Most expanded thyroid clonotypes (frequency above 0.001) were also detected in blood, suggesting blood repertoires may reflect thyroid immune responses.

V loses 8 bases, J loses 8 bases, and the germline ends lie 15 bases apart. The CDR3, cysteine through phenylalanine, is 12 amino acids long. Solely the CDR3 DNA is kept, with 36 bases framed from the first base. CDR1 and CDR2 are drawn from the germline V gene (reference sequence): MNHEY, SMNVEV. This clonotype was detected many times. Its antigen is not yet known. Within one base of it there is no much larger clone, and no base qualities were kept. The TCR beta CDR3 regions were amplified from the RNA transcripts. The first round of RT-PCR for the TCR CDR3 was performed with the HTBI primer set and the Qiagen OneStep RT-PCR kit. Libraries were constructed in a second round of multiplex PCR, after which size selection and purification were carried out. Paired-end sequencing of the libraries was performed with 100 bp reads on an Illumina HiSeq2000. In the source study's methods: Raw data were processed with SOAPnuke, discarding reads with adapters, uncalled bases, mean Phred below 15, or no exact constant-primer or identifier match. COPE v1.2.5 was used to merge the high-quality paired reads, and each unique nucleotide sequence was defined as a clonotype. MiTCR v1.1 was used to align the clonotypes against IMGT TRBV, TRBD and TRBJ reference segments. Analysis was restricted to V-J combinations with a frequency above 0.0001, which covered 99.2% of repertoires. A TCS score was defined as the ratio between F50 (clonal expansion) and ExV (chaos), using BLOSUM62-based TCRdist between CDR3 peptides within each V-J. Welch's t-statistics and random forest reduced around 520 V-J features to 13, which were used in a naive Bayes classifier (R e1071). The public reads were reanalyzed by TCRdb: fastp trimming at Q25, MiXCR alignment, in-frame beta chains only. One record per CDR3 amino acid sequence lists the most common genes and DNA. TCRdb, not the original authors, processed these V and J calls. In all, the sample holds around 300,000 distinct CDR3 sequences, and approximately 15% of those were seen once. Under 30% of the sample is taken by the ten largest.

A patient counted as having stable Graves' hyperthyroidism if no progression to ophthalmopathy occurred over 18 months of follow-up. Hyperthyroidism patients were aged 18 to 65 years and newly diagnosed, with disease duration of less than 2 months. Exclusion was applied to patients with uncontrolled infections, other autoimmune diseases, pregnancy or lactation. Clinical symptoms, serum thyroxine and TRAb, thyroid ultrasound, and orbital computed tomography formed the basis for the diagnoses. PBMCs were separated from 10 ml of fresh peripheral blood using Ficoll-Paque density gradient centrifugation. Total RNA was extracted with Trizol reagent, and quality was checked on an Agilent 2100 Bioanalyzer.

Recombination connected TRBV27 to TRBJ1-1; a tentative D match to TRBD1 spans 5 bases. The clonotype comes from a woman in her twenties or thirties with Graves' hyperthyroidism. The sample consisted of blood. CDR3 sequence: CASRQGVREAFF. The nucleotides read TGTGCCAGCCGTCAGGGCGTAAGAGAAGCTTTCTTT.